This T cell receptor beta chain derives from a study of response to subunit inactivated influenza vaccine. TCRdb independently ran MiXCR on the RT-PCR reads; one entry per CDR3 protein. Among some 550,000 distinct CDR3 sequences listed, less than 25% were seen once. This CDR3 is built from 15 residues. The V and J ends lost 0 bases and 7 bases respectively, with 10 bases between them. The V gene's germline CDR1 is LGHNA and CDR2 YSLEER. These same data were also listed under a study on T cells expressing NK-cell markers. That paper adds: As the method of synthesis, 5'RACE template switching with UMIs yielded TCR beta cDNA. HCMV serostatus: most of the eight sequenced donors positive, one negative. Anti-gamma-delta TCR antibody use in several experiments restricted sorting to alpha-beta TCR T cells. CD8+ T cells in six or seven donors included dominant NKG2C+ clonotypes at roughly 1.0-8%.

The clonotype originates from a man in his fifties or sixties who received an inactivated influenza vaccine. Sequenced here: CD4+ T cells sorted from PBMCs, sampled about 11 days after vaccination. This sequence joins TRBV4-3 and TRBJ1-6; no clear D gene. CDR3 loop: CASSQERRENSPLHF. In DNA, the CDR3 is TGCGCCAGCAGCCAAGAAAGGAGGGAGAATTCACCCCTCCACTTT.